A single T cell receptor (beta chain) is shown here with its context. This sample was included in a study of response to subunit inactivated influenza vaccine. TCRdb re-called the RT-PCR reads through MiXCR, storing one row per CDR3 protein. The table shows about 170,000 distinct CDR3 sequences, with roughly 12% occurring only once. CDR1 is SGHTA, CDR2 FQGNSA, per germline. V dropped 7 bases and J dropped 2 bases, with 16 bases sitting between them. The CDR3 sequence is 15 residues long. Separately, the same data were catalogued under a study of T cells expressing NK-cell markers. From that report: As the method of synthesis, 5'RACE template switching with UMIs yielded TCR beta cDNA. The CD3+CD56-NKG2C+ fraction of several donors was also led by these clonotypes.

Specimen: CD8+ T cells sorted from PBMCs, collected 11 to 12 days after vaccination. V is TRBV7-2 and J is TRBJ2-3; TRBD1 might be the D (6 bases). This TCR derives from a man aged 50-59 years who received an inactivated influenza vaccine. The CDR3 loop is CASNRPGHTTDTQYF. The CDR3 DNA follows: TGTGCCAGCAATCGACCGGGACATACCACAGATACGCAGTATTTT.